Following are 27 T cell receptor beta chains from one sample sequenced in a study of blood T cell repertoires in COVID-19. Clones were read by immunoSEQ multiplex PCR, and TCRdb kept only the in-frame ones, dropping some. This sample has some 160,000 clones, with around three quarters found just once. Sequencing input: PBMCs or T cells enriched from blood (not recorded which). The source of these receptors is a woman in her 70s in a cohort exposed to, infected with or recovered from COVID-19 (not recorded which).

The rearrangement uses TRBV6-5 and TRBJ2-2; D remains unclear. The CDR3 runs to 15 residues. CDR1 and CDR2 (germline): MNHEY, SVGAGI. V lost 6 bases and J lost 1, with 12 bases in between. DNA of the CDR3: TGTGCCAGCAGGCAAGGAAACAGGAACACCGGGGAGCTGTTTTTT. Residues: CASRQGNRNTGELFF.

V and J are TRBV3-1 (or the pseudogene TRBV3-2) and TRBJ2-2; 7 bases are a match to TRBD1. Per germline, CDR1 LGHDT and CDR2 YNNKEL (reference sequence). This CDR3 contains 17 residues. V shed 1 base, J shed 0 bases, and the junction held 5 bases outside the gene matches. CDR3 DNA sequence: TGTGCCAGCAGCCAAGGCAACAGGGGACCGAACACCGGGGAGCTGTTTTTT. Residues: CASSQGNRGPNTGELFF.

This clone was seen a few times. The CDR3 is CASSLEGGGLGQPQHF. The CDR3 nucleotides are TGCGCCAGCAGCTTGGAAGGCGGGGGGCTGGGTCAGCCCCAGCATTTT. V and J are TRBV5-1 and TRBJ1-5; D is possibly TRBD1 (6 bases). Germline V lookup: CDR1 SGHRS, CDR2 YFSETQ. Trimming took off 0 bases at V and 6 bases at J, with 16 bases between the two ends. The length of the CDR3 is 16 residues.

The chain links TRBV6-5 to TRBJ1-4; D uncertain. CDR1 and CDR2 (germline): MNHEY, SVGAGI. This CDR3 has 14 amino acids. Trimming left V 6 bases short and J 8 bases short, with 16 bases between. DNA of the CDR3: TGTGCCAGCAGGGATCTTGAGGTTGACGAAAAACTGTTTTTT. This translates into CASRDLEVDEKLFF.

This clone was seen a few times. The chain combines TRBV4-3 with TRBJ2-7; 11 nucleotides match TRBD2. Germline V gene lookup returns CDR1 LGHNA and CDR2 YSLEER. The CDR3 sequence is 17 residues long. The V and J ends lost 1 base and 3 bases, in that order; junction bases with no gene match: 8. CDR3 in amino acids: CASSQALAGEIFYEQYF. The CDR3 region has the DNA TGCGCCAGCAGCCAAGCACTAGCGGGAGAGATCTTCTACGAGCAGTACTTC.

Written as DNA, the CDR3 is TGTGCCAGCAGCCAGGCAGGGGGCTTTGGTGAAGCTTTCTTT. Residues: CASSQAGGFGEAFF. V and J are TRBV3-1 (or the pseudogene TRBV3-2) and TRBJ1-1; 8 nucleotides match TRBD1. The CDR3 is made up of 14 amino acids. Per germline, CDR1 LGHDT and CDR2 YNNKEL (reference sequence). Losses at the gene ends were 3 bases for V and 7 bases for J; bases not matched to a gene: 7.

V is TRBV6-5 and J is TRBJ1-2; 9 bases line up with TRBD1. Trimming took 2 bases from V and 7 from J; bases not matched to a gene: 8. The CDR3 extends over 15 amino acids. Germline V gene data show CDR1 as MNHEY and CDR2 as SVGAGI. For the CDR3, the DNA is TGTGCCAGCAGTTACCACCCGGGACAGGGAGCTGGCTACACCTTC. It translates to CASSYHPGQGAGYTF.

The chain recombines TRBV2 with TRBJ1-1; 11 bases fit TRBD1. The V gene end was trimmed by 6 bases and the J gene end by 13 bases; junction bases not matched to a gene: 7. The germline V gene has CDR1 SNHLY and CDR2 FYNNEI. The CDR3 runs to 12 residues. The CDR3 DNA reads TGTGCCAGCAGCCCGCAAGGGACAGGGGGTTTCTTT. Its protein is CASSPQGTGGFF.

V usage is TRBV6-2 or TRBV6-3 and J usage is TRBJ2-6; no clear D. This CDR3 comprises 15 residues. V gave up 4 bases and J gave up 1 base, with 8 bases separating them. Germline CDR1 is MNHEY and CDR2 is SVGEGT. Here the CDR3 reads CASSFPNSGANVLTF. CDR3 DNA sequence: TGTGCCAGCAGTTTCCCTAATTCTGGGGCCAACGTCCTGACTTTC.

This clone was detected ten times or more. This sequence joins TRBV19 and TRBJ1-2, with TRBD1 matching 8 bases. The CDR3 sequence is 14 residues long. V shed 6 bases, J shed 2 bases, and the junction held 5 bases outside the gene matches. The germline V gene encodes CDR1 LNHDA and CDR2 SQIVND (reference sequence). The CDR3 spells CASRRDRRNYGYTF. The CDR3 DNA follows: TGTGCCAGTAGACGGGACAGGCGAAACTATGGCTACACCTTC. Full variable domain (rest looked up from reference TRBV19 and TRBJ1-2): DGGITQSPKYLFRKEGQNVTLSCEQNLNHDAMYWYRQDPGQGLRLIYYSQIVNDFQKGDIAEGYSVSREKKESFPLTVTSAQKNPTAFYLCASRRDRRNYGYTFGSGTRLTVV.

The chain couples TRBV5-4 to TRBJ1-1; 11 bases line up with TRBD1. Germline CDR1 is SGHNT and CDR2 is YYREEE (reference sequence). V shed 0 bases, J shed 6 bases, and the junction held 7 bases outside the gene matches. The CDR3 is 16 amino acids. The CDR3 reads CASSLGGQGEGAEAFF. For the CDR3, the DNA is TGTGCCAGCAGCTTGGGGGGACAGGGGGAAGGCGCTGAAGCTTTCTTT.

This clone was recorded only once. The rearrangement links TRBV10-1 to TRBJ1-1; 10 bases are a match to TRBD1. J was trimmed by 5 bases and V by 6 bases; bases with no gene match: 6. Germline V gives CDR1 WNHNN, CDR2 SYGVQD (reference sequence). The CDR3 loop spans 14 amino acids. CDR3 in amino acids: CASSRTGGITEAFF. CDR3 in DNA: TGCGCCAGCAGCCGGACAGGGGGTATTACTGAAGCTTTCTTT.

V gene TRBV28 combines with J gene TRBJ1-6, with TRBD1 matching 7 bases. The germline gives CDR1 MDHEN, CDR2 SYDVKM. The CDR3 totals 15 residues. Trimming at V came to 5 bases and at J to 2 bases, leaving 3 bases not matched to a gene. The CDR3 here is CASSDRDPYNSPLHF. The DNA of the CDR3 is TGTGCCAGCAGTGACAGGGACCCCTATAATTCACCCCTCCACTTT.

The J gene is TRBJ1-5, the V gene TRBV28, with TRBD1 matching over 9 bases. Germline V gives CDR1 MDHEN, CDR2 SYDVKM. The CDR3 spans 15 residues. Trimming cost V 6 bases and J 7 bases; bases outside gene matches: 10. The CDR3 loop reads CASRTGGGRNQPQHF. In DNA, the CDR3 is TGTGCCAGCAGAACAGGGGGCGGGAGAAACCAGCCCCAGCATTTT.

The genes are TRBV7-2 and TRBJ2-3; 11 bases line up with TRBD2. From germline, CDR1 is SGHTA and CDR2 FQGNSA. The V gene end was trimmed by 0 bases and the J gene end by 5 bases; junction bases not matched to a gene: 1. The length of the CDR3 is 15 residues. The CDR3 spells CASSLASGRGDTQYF. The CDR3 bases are TGTGCCAGCAGCTTAGCTAGCGGGAGGGGAGATACGCAGTATTTT.

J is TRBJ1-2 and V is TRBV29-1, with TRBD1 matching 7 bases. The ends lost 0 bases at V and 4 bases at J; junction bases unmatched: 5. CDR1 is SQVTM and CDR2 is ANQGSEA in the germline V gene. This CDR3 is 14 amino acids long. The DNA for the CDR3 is TGCAGCGTTGAAGATCAGAACAGGGGCTATGGCTACACCTTC. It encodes CSVEDQNRGYGYTF.

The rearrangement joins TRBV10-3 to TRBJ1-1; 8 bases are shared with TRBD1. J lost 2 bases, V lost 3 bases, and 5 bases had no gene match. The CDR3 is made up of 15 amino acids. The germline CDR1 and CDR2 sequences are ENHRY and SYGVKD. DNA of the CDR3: TGTGCCATCAGTGAACCCAGGGGGCAAAACACTGAAGCTTTCTTT. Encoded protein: CAISEPRGQNTEAFF.

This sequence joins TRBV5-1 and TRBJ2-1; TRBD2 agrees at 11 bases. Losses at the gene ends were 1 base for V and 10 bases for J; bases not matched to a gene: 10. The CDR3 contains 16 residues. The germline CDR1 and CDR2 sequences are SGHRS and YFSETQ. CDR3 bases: TGCGCCAGCAGCTTGCCCATAGCGGGAGGGCCTGGGGAGCAGTTCTTC. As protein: CASSLPIAGGPGEQFF.

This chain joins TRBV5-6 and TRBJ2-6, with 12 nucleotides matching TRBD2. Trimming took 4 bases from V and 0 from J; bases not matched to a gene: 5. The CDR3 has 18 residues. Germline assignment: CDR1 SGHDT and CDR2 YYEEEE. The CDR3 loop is CASSRTSGTPSGANVLTF. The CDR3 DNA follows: TGTGCCAGCAGCAGGACTAGCGGGACGCCCTCTGGGGCCAACGTCCTGACTTTC. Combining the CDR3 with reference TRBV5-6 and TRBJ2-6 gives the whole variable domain DAGVTQSPTHLIKTRGQQVTLRCSPKSGHDTVSWYQQALGQGPQFIFQYYEEEERQRGNFPDRFSGHQFPNYSSELNVNALLLGDSALYLCASSRTSGTPSGANVLTFGAGSRLTVL.

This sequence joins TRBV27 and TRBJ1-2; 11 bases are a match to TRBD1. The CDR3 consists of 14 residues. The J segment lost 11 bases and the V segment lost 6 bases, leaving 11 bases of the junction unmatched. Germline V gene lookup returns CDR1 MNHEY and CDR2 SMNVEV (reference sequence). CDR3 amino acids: CASRAPGTGGRYTF. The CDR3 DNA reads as TGTGCCAGCAGGGCGCCCGGGACAGGGGGGCGATACACCTTC.

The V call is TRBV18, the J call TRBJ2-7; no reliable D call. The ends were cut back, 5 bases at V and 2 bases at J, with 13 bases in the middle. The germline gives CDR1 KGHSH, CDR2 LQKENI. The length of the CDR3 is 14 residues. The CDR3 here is CASSEAYPTYEQYF. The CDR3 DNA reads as TGTGCCAGCTCAGAGGCCTACCCCACCTACGAGCAGTACTTC. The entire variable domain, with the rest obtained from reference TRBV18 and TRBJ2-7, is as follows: NAGVMQNPRHLVRRRGQEARLRCSPMKGHSHVYWYRQLPEEGLKFMVYLQKENIIDESGMPKERFSAEFPKEGPSILRIQQVVRGDSAAYFCASSEAYPTYEQYFGPGTRLTVT.

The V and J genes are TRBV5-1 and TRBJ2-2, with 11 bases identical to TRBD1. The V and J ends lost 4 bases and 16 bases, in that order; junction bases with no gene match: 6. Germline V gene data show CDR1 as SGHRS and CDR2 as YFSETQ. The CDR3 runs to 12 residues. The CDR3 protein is CASSTGQGAAFF. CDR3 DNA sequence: TGCGCCAGCAGCACAGGACAGGGGGCGGCGTTTTTT.

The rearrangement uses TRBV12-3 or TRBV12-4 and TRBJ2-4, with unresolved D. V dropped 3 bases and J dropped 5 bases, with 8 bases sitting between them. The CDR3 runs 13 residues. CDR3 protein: CASSFGGENIQYF. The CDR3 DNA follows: TGTGCCAGCAGTTTTGGTGGAGAAAACATTCAGTACTTC.

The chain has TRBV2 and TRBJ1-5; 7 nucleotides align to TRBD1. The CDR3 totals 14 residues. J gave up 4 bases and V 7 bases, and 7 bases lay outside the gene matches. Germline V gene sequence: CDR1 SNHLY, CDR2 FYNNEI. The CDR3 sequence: CASTVQGRNQPQHF. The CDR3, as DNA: TGTGCCAGCACCGTACAGGGGAGAAATCAGCCCCAGCATTTT.

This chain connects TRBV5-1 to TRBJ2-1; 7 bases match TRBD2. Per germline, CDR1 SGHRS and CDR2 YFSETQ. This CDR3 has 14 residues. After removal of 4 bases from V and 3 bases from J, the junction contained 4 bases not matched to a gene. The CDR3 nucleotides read TGCGCCAGCAGCCTCCGGGACTACTACAATGAGCAGTTCTTC. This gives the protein CASSLRDYYNEQFF. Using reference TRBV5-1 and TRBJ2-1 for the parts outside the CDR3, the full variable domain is KAGVTQTPRYLIKTRGQQVTLSCSPISGHRSVSWYQQTPGQGLQFLFEYFSETQRNKGNFPGRFSGRQFSNSRSEMNVSTLELGDSALYLCASSLRDYYNEQFFGPGTRLTVL.

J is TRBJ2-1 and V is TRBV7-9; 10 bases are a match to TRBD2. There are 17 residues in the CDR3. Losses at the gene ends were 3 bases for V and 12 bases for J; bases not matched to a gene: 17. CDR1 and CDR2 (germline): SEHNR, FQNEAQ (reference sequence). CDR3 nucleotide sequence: TGTGCCAGCAGCTTGACTAGCGGGTCGGTGGCTGGAGTTGGGCAGTTCTTC. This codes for CASSLTSGSVAGVGQFF.

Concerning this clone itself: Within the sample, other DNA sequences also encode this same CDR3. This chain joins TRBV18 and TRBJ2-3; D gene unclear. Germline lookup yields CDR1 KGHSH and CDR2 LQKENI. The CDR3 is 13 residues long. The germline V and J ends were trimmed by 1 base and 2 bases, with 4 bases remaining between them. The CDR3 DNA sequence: TGTGCCAGCTCACCACGGGCCACAGATACGCAGTATTTT. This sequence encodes CASSPRATDTQYF. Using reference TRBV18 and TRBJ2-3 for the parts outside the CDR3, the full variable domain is NAGVMQNPRHLVRRRGQEARLRCSPMKGHSHVYWYRQLPEEGLKFMVYLQKENIIDESGMPKERFSAEFPKEGPSILRIQQVVRGDSAAYFCASSPRATDTQYFGPGTRLTVL.